Below, one T cell receptor (beta chain) is given with its context. Each participant with HIV received care in the United States. The data were obtained in a study of long-term antiretroviral therapy in people with HIV. An immunoSEQ assay, version v3.0, was performed at survey level. Here immunoSEQ multiplex PCR was the method, and the copy in TCRdb shows in-frame clones only, minus some. The table includes 20,000 to 25,000 clones, nearly 95% detected once. The V and J ends lost 3 bases and 6 bases, in that order; junction bases with no gene match: 6. Looked up from germline, CDR1 is MGHRA and CDR2 is YSYEKL. The CDR3 length is 15 residues.

Sequencing was performed on unsorted PBMCs, taken 4.4 years after starting antiretroviral therapy. The clonotype was recovered from a woman between 45 and 60 years old with HIV. The chain uses TRBV4-1 and TRBJ1-5; 9 bases map to TRBD1. The chain's CDR3 is CASSQAGTGIQPQHF. The CDR3 region has the DNA TGCGCCAGCAGCCAGGCCGGGACAGGGATTCAGCCCCAGCATTTT.